This TCR beta chain was identified in a study of cytomegalovirus exposure and HLA in healthy donors. Study-level information: Sequencing of about 200 million T cells in an earlier analysis found around 100 million unique TCR beta sequences.

General study points: In a later analysis, CMV-associated beta chains were mostly HLA-associated, it appeared.

Comments on this clone: Its antigen is still unknown.

CDR1 and CDR2 from the germline V gene are SEHNR and FQNEAQ (reference sequence). The CDR3 extends over 15 amino acids. With 0 bases removed from V and 5 bases from J, the gap between germline ends came to 10 bases. With 60 Vbeta and 13 Jbeta primers, the PCR was carried out. In the authors' workflow: Tens of millions of unique TCR beta chains, 8.5 million to 14 million shared, were counted in a later analysis. Generated by immunoSEQ multiplex PCR, the TCRdb table keeps only in-frame clones and is missing some. V, J and clone size reflect that table, while D and trimming were determined from the DNA. The top ten hold approximately 8.8% of the sample, which has roughly 130,000 clones, 65% to 80% seen once.

This sequence joins TRBV7-9 and TRBJ1-4; no definite D call. Sequenced input: PBMCs. This receptor was obtained from a woman aged 50 to 60 in good health and CMV-seropositive. CDR3 nucleotides: TGTGCCAGCAGCTTAGCAGGAGTACTGAATGAAAAACTGTTTTTT. Its protein is CASSLAGVLNEKLFF.